In this sample, the clone carrying this T cell receptor beta chain turned up a few times. Antigen unknown. The source of the sample is a study of molecular identifiers for immune sequencing clone quantification. Study findings and constraints: Clones with over 20 RNA copies captured over 97% of effector molecules but under 1% of naive ones.

TCR libraries were built in bulk with a published protocol and specific TCR primers. From the PCR reads, TCRdb called clonotypes with MiXCR, one entry per CDR3 protein. The table lists about half a million distinct CDR3 sequences, around 23% of them singletons. V was cut by 8 bases and J by 6 bases, with 14 bases left in between. Germline V gene lookup returns CDR1 ENHRY and CDR2 SYGVKD. This CDR3 spans 12 amino acids. Sequencing used naive CD8+ T cells from blood, with Jurkat cell RNA spiked in. The subset was: FACS-sorted CD8+CD4-CCR7+CD45RA+ naive T cells. This receptor was obtained from a human donor in good health. Some libraries in this study had Jurkat cell RNA spiked in. V gene TRBV10-3 combines with J gene TRBJ2-7, with D uncertain. The CDR3: CAIASTATEQYF. The CDR3, as DNA: TGTGCCATCGCCTCCACTGCCACCGAGCAGTACTTC.